This T cell receptor (beta chain) was captured by sequencing in a study of beta chain features in type 1 diabetes. Every sorted population was more than 95% pure. Study-wide results and caveats: Compared with healthy donors, patients appeared to share more similar naive, central memory and regulatory TCRB repertoires. Across all four CD4+ subsets, people with type 1 diabetes showed modestly shorter TCRB CDR3s. With patients and controls alike, PCR might favor shorter templates to an equal degree.

Looked up from germline, CDR1 is SGHVS and CDR2 is FQNEAQ. This CDR3 is built from 13 residues. Trimming at V came to 7 bases and at J to 6 bases, leaving 6 bases not matched to a gene. Reverse transcription of all isolated RNA meant that expressed TCRB transcripts were sequenced. Produced via immunoSEQ multiplex PCR; TCRdb's table is partial and in-frame only. Of around 250,000 clones in the sample, roughly 30% were seen once. This clone was seen only a few times. The antigen is unknown. The sequenced sample was central memory CD4+ T cells from blood. The sequence derives from a man younger than 45 in good health. The chain is built from TRBV7-8 and TRBJ2-7; 10 bases fit TRBD1. DNA of the CDR3: TGTGCCAGCACCCGACAGGGGGCAAGCGAGCAGTACTTC. Translated: CASTRQGASEQYF. The complete variable domain, with remaining parts taken from reference TRBV7-8 and TRBJ2-7, reads GAGVSQSPRYKVAKRGQDVALRCDPISGHVSLFWYQQALGQGPEFLTYFQNEAQLDKSGLPSDRFFAERPEGSVSTLKIQRTQQEDSAVYLCASTRQGASEQYFGPGTRLTVT.